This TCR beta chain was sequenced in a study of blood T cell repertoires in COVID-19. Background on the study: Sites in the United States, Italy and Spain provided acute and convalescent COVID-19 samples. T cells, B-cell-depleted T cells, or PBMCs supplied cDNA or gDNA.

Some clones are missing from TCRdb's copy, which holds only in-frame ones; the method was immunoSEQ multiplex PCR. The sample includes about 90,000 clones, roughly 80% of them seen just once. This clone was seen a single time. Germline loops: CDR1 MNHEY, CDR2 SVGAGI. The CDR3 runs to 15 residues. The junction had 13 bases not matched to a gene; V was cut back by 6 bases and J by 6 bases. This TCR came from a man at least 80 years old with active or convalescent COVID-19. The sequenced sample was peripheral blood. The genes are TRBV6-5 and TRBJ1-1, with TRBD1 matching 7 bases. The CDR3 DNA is TGTGCCAGCAGAACAACAGGGGAGTTATTCTCTGAAGCTTTCTTT. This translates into CASRTTGELFSEAFF.